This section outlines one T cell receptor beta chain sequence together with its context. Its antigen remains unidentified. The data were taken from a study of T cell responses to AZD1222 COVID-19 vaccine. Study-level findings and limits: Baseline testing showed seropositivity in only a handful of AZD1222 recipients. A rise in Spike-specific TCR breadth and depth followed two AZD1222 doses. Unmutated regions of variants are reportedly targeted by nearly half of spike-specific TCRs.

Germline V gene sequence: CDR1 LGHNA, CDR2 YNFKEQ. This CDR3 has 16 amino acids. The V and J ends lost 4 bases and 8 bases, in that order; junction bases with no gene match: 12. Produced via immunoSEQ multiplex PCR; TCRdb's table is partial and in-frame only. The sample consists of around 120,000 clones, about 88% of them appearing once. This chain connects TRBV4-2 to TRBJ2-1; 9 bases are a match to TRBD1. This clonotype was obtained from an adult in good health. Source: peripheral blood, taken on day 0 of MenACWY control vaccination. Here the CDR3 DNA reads TGTGCCAGCAGCCGGGGGACAGGGAATTTCGATTATGAGCAGTTCTTC. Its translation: CASSRGTGNFDYEQFF.